These 29 T cell receptor beta chains share one sample of origin, sequenced in a study of cytomegalovirus exposure and HLA in healthy donors. Data came from immunoSEQ multiplex PCR; TCRdb stores just in-frame clones and leaves some out. The sample yields more than 55,000 clones, approximately 94% seen once. The sample taken for sequencing was PBMCs. These receptors were collected from a woman younger than 30 in good health and CMV-seronegative.

The V call is TRBV11-2, the J call TRBJ1-2; a weak D match, TRBD1 (5 bases). The CDR3 has 17 amino acids. Deletions cut 5 bases from V and 4 bases from J, with 23 bases between. Looked up from germline, CDR1 is SGHAT and CDR2 is FQNNGV. The CDR3 DNA reads as TGTGCCAGCAGCCTAACTGCCGGCGCCGGGGGGATCTATGGCTACACCTTC. Protein: CASSLTAGAGGIYGYTF. The full variable domain, in which reference TRBV11-2 and TRBJ1-2 provide the parts outside the CDR3, is EAGVAQSPRYKIIEKRQSVAFWCNPISGHATLYWYQQILGQGPKLLIQFQNNGVVDDSQLPKDRFSAERLKGVDSTLKIQPAKLEDSAVYLCASSLTAGAGGIYGYTFGSGTRLTVV.

The rearrangement joins TRBV4-2 to TRBJ1-2; the D is unclear. The V end lost 0 bases, the J end lost 2 bases, and 10 bases lay between the germline ends. Germline V lookup: CDR1 LGHNA, CDR2 YNFKEQ. There are 15 residues in the CDR3. CDR3 sequence (DNA): TGTGCCAGCAGCCAAGATTTGGGAGGAAACTATGGCTACACCTTC. It yields the protein CASSQDLGGNYGYTF.

The chain couples TRBV14 to TRBJ2-1; TRBD2 aligns across 7 bases. CDR1 and CDR2 (germline): SGHDN, FVKESK. The CDR3 is made up of 15 amino acids. The trim removed 4 bases at V and 7 bases at J, leaving 10 bases unmatched. The CDR3 DNA follows: TGTGCCAGCAGCCCTCAGCGGGGTGTGGCGAATGAGCAGTTCTTC. Translating gives CASSPQRGVANEQFF. Variable domain in full (rest from reference TRBV14 and TRBJ2-1): EAGVTQFPSHSVIEKGQTVTLRCDPISGHDNLYWYRRVMGKEIKFLLHFVKESKQDESGMPNNRFLAERTGGTYSTLKVQPAELEDSGVYFCASSPQRGVANEQFFGPGTRLTVL.

The genes are TRBV7-3 and TRBJ2-1; a possible D gene is TRBD1 (6 bases). Germline V gives CDR1 SGHTA, CDR2 FQGTGA. V was trimmed by 8 bases and J by 4 bases, leaving 12 bases between them. The CDR3 has 13 amino acids. The CDR3 protein is CASGSGTYNEQFF. CDR3 DNA sequence: TGTGCCAGCGGATCCGGGACATACAATGAGCAGTTCTTC.

This rearrangement joins TRBV5-6 to TRBJ2-5; 8 bases fit TRBD1. The germline V gene has CDR1 SGHDT and CDR2 YYEEEE. The CDR3 loop spans 14 amino acids. V gave up 4 bases and J gave up 2 bases; unmatched junction bases: 4. CDR3 sequence reads: CASSTGGWQETQYF. As DNA, the CDR3 is TGTGCCAGCAGCACAGGGGGTTGGCAAGAGACCCAGTACTTC.

This rearrangement joins TRBV10-3 to TRBJ1-4; 10 bases map to TRBD1. Germline V gene lookup returns CDR1 ENHRY and CDR2 SYGVKD. The CDR3 length is 14 residues. Trimming removed 5 bases from V and 4 bases from J; junction bases left unmatched: 1. CDR3 protein: CAISRTGGNEKLFF. The CDR3 DNA reads TGTGCCATCAGTCGGACAGGGGGTAATGAAAAACTGTTTTTT.

This chain links TRBV6-4 with TRBJ1-2; 7 nucleotides agree with TRBD1. Trimming removed 6 bases from V and 2 bases from J; junction bases left unmatched: 6. The CDR3 consists of 14 residues. CDR1 and CDR2 (germline): MRHNA, SNTAGT. CDR3 nucleotides: TGTGCCAGCAGACCAGGGGGTGAGAACTATGGCTACACCTTC. Protein: CASRPGGENYGYTF.

This clone has only one observation. V usage is TRBV5-8 and J usage is TRBJ1-1; the D is unclear. V shed 1 base and J shed 4 bases, with 5 bases lying between them. This CDR3 is built from 12 residues. CDR1 is SGHTS and CDR2 is YDEGEE in the germline V gene. CDR3 loop: CASSLRGTEAFF. For the CDR3, the DNA is TGTGCCAGCAGCTTGAGAGGCACTGAAGCTTTCTTT. The full variable domain, in which reference TRBV5-8 and TRBJ1-1 provide the parts outside the CDR3, is EAGVTQSPTHLIKTRGQQATLRCSPISGHTSVYWYQQALGLGLQFLLWYDEGEERNRGNFPPRFSGRQFPNYSSELNVNALELEDSALYLCASSLRGTEAFFGQGTRLTVV.

The chain uses TRBV28 and TRBJ1-1; no clear D gene. CDR3 size: 14 residues. Trimming stripped 5 bases from V and 4 bases from J, with 14 bases between. The germline CDR1 and CDR2 sequences are MDHEN and SYDVKM. The CDR3 coding sequence is TGTGCCAGCAGTATAGATCTATTAGCCACTGAAGCTTTCTTT. This encodes CASSIDLLATEAFF. Based on the CDR3 plus reference TRBV28 and TRBJ1-1, the full variable domain is DVKVTQSSRYLVKRTGEKVFLECVQDMDHENMFWYRQDPGLGLRLIYFSYDVKMKEKGDIPEGYSVSREKKERFSLILESASTNQTSMYLCASSIDLLATEAFFGQGTRLTVV.

The V and J genes are TRBV5-1 and TRBJ1-1; a weak D match, TRBD1 (6 bases). Germline V gene lookup returns CDR1 SGHRS and CDR2 YFSETQ. V was shortened by 1 base and J by 4 bases, with 20 bases between the two germline ends. The CDR3 has 17 amino acids. CDR3 in DNA: TGCGCCAGCAGCTTGAGTATGGGCAGGGGTAAAGTCACTGAAGCTTTCTTT. It encodes CASSLSMGRGKVTEAFF.

The chain joins TRBV6-5 to TRBJ1-5; 8 bases match TRBD1. CDR3 size: 14 residues. The germline V gene has CDR1 MNHEY and CDR2 SVGAGI. With V trimmed by 2 bases and J by 4 bases, 1 base remained unmatched. The CDR3 nucleotides read TGTGCCAGCAGTTACGGGGACAGGAATCAGCCCCAGCATTTT. This gives the protein CASSYGDRNQPQHF.

The J gene is TRBJ2-3, the V gene TRBV7-9, with TRBD2 matching 8 bases. The germline V gene encodes CDR1 SEHNR and CDR2 FQNEAQ (reference sequence). The CDR3 runs 16 residues. The V and J ends lost 2 bases and 2 bases, in that order; junction bases with no gene match: 6. CDR3 in amino acids: CASSLMTSASTDTQYF. CDR3 DNA: TGTGCCAGCAGCTTAATGACTAGCGCCTCCACAGATACGCAGTATTTT. Based on the CDR3 plus reference TRBV7-9 and TRBJ2-3, the full variable domain is DTGVSQNPRHKITKRGQNVTFRCDPISEHNRLYWYRQTLGQGPEFLTYFQNEAQLEKSRLLSDRFSAERPKGSFSTLEIQRTEQGDSAMYLCASSLMTSASTDTQYFGPGTRLTVL.

This chain uses TRBV25-1 with TRBJ1-2; weak D call: TRBD1 (5 bases). The CDR3 spans 10 residues. The V gene's germline CDR1 is MGHDK and CDR2 SYGVNS. V was cut by 7 bases and J by 7 bases, with 7 bases left in between. Written as DNA, the CDR3 is TGTGCCAGCAACGGGGGTGGCTACACCTTC. Translation: CASNGGGYTF.

The chain joins TRBV13 to TRBJ2-3; tentative D call: TRBD1 (5 bases). Germline V lookup: CDR1 PRHDT, CDR2 FYEKMQ (reference sequence). The CDR3 spans 14 residues. Deletions cut 2 bases from V and 1 base from J, with 7 bases between. The chain's CDR3 is CASSLRGRTDTQYF. The CDR3 DNA sequence: TGTGCCAGCAGCTTAAGGGGTCGCACAGATACGCAGTATTTT.

This CDR3 reads CASSARRAVNEKLFF. The CDR3 DNA is TGTGCCAGCAGCGCGAGGAGGGCAGTGAATGAAAAACTGTTTTTT. This chain connects TRBV9 to TRBJ1-4; D is undetermined. V shed 3 bases and J shed 5 bases, with 14 bases lying between them. The germline gives CDR1 SGDLS, CDR2 YYNGEE. CDR3 length equals 15 residues.

The genes are TRBV2 and TRBJ2-4; TRBD1 aligns across 7 bases. This CDR3 comprises 14 residues. CDR1 and CDR2 from the germline V gene are SNHLY and FYNNEI. V trimming: 7 bases; J trimming: 4 bases; junction bases outside the gene matches: 7. The CDR3 nucleotides read TGTGCCAGCACGACCGGGACAGTTAAAAACATTCAGTACTTC. This encodes CASTTGTVKNIQYF.

The chain joins TRBV7-9 to TRBJ2-3; 7 nucleotides agree with TRBD2. Trimming cost V 6 bases and J 1 base; bases outside gene matches: 4. Germline V gene lookup returns CDR1 SEHNR and CDR2 FQNEAQ (reference sequence). The CDR3 is 14 residues long. The CDR3 DNA reads TGTGCCAGCAGTGCTAGCGGTGGCACAGATACGCAGTATTTT. Translation gives CASSASGGTDTQYF.

This chain connects TRBV30 to TRBJ1-5; weak D call: TRBD1 (5 bases). CDR1 and CDR2 from the germline V gene are GTSNPN and SVGIG (reference sequence). Trimming removed 1 base at V and 7 bases at J, with 11 bases between. The CDR3 totals 13 residues. CDR3 nucleotides: TGTGCCTGGAGTGCATCGGGGGACCAGCCCCAGCATTTT. Translating gives CAWSASGDQPQHF. Drawing the rest from reference TRBV30 and TRBJ1-5, the complete variable domain is SQTIHQWPATLVQPVGSPLSLECTVEGTSNPNLYWYRQAAGRGLQLLFYSVGIGQISSEVPQNLSASRPQDRQFILSSKKLLLSDSGFYLCAWSASGDQPQHFGDGTRLSIL.

The chain is built from TRBV30 and TRBJ1-2; tentative D call: TRBD1 (5 bases). Germline V gives CDR1 GTSNPN, CDR2 SVGIG (reference sequence). There are 14 residues in the CDR3. Trimming cost V 3 bases and J 3 bases, with 14 bases left between them. The CDR3 DNA reads as TGTGCCTGGAGCGAATCTAGGGACTACTATGGCTACACCTTC. Translation: CAWSESRDYYGYTF.

The chain recombines TRBV9 with TRBJ2-3; D gene uncertain. Trimming removed 3 bases at V and 4 bases at J, with 24 bases between. The CDR3 length is 18 residues. The V gene's germline CDR1 is SGDLS and CDR2 YYNGEE. In DNA, the CDR3 is TGTGCCAGCAGCGGATGGTCCCCGGTAGTTGAAACCCCAGATACGCAGTATTTT. It yields the protein CASSGWSPVVETPDTQYF. The full variable domain, its missing parts supplied by reference TRBV9 and TRBJ2-3, is DSGVTQTPKHLITATGQRVTLRCSPRSGDLSVYWYQQSLDQGLQFLIQYYNGEERAKGNILERFSAQQFPDLHSELNLSSLELGDSALYFCASSGWSPVVETPDTQYFGPGTRLTVL.

This clone was found a few times. V gene TRBV10-3 combines with J gene TRBJ1-6; 7 nucleotides match TRBD1. Germline V gives CDR1 ENHRY, CDR2 SYGVKD. CDR3 size: 18 residues. Losses at the gene ends were 2 bases for V and 7 bases for J; bases not matched to a gene: 14. CDR3: CAISEHNKARDRNSPLHF. CDR3 nucleotide sequence: TGTGCCATCAGTGAGCATAACAAAGCTAGGGACAGAAATTCACCCCTCCACTTT.

DNA of the CDR3: TGTGCCAGCAGCAGACTTGGACAGGGGCAGGATACGCAGTATTTT. Its translation: CASSRLGQGQDTQYF. The chain carries TRBV9 and TRBJ2-3, with TRBD1 matching over 9 bases. Germline values: CDR1 SGDLS, CDR2 YYNGEE. The CDR3 is made up of 15 amino acids. V shed 4 bases, J shed 6 bases, and the junction held 9 bases outside the gene matches.

V is TRBV1 and J is TRBJ1-2; the table's TRBD1 call for D was not verified on the DNA. TRBV1 is a pseudogene segment. CDR3 length: 15 amino acids. The CDR3 is CTSSQGQGKNYGYTF. The DNA of the CDR3 is TGCACCAGCAGCCAGGGACAGGGAAAAAACTATGGCTACACCTTC.

This clone is a singleton in its sample. The chain couples TRBV5-1 to TRBJ2-3; a weak D match, TRBD1 (5 bases). There are 13 residues in the CDR3. The V and J ends lost 6 bases and 0 bases respectively, with 8 bases between them. CDR1 is SGHRS, CDR2 YFSETQ, per germline. The CDR3 DNA sequence: TGCGCCAGCACACCAGGGAGCACAGATACGCAGTATTTT. Its translation: CASTPGSTDTQYF.

The DNA of the CDR3 is TGTGCCAGCAGCCGGGAACCCACCGCCACTGAAGCTTTCTTT. Its protein is CASSREPTATEAFF. The chain combines TRBV5-6 with TRBJ1-1; D is unclear. V dropped 4 bases and J dropped 4 bases, with 14 bases sitting between them. Germline assignment: CDR1 SGHDT and CDR2 YYEEEE. This CDR3 region has 14 residues.

This chain joins TRBV11-3 and TRBJ2-3; D is perhaps TRBD2 (5 bases). CDR3 size: 15 residues. Germline V gives CDR1 SGHNT, CDR2 YENEEA. The V gene lost 1 base and the J gene lost 2 bases, with 10 bases spanning the gap. CDR3 region: CASSLGTGITDTQYF. The CDR3 nucleotides are TGTGCCAGCAGCTTAGGTACGGGGATCACAGATACGCAGTATTTT. Full variable domain (outside the CDR3, taken from reference TRBV11-3 and TRBJ2-3): EAGVVQSPRYKIIEKKQPVAFWCNPISGHNTLYWYLQNLGQGPELLIRYENEEAVDDSQLPKDRFSAERLKGVDSTLKIQPAELGDSAVYLCASSLGTGITDTQYFGPGTRLTVL.

The rearrangement links TRBV6-4 to TRBJ2-1; D gene ambiguous. V was pared by 3 bases and J by 3 bases, with 6 bases between. Germline V gene lookup returns CDR1 MRHNA and CDR2 SNTAGT. The CDR3 consists of 13 residues. The DNA for the CDR3 is TGTGCCAGCAGTGAGGCGGTCTACAATGAGCAGTTCTTC. Translated, it gives CASSEAVYNEQFF.

The rearrangement uses TRBV11-2 and TRBJ2-1, with D possibly matching TRBD2 (6 bases). V lost 3 bases and J 8 bases, leaving 20 bases between the germline ends. CDR1 and CDR2 (germline): SGHAT, FQNNGV. This CDR3 comprises 16 residues. The CDR3 reads CASSFGGRGGIYEQFF. The DNA of the CDR3 is TGTGCCAGCAGCTTCGGTGGACGGGGAGGCATTTATGAGCAGTTCTTC.

V and J are TRBV7-2 and TRBJ2-6, with D maybe TRBD2 (5 bases). Trimming stripped 3 bases from V and 4 bases from J, with 10 bases between. Germline assignment: CDR1 SGHTA and CDR2 FQGNSA. The CDR3 contains 15 residues. In nucleotides, the CDR3 is TGTGCCAGCAGCTTGGCGGGCTACGGGGCCAACGTCCTGACTTTC. Its translation: CASSLAGYGANVLTF.